The 27 T cell receptor beta chains below come from one sample, sequenced in a study of blood T cells in healthy people across ages. A second about 7 to 11 cycle PCR used barcoded and J-beta primers. TCRdb re-called the 5' RACE reads with MiXCR, one entry per CDR3 protein. Of 1.6 million or so distinct CDR3 sequences listed, 30% to 35% are singletons. The sequenced sample consisted of blood. Receptors were obtained from a woman in her twenties or thirties in good health.

In its sample, this clonotype was seen a few times. The chain couples TRBV5-6 to TRBJ2-7, with a tentative D call TRBD1 (5 bases). CDR3 length: 15 amino acids. CDR1 is SGHDT and CDR2 is YYEEEE in the germline V gene. Trimming took off 0 bases at V and 3 bases at J, with 13 bases between the two ends. Here the CDR3 DNA reads TGTGCCAGCAGCTTGGCACAGGCCCTCTTCTACGAGCAGTACTTC. Translating gives CASSLAQALFYEQYF.

The chain has TRBV28 and TRBJ2-4; no clear D gene. The DNA end favors TRBJ2-7, so the J call may be wrong. Germline V gene sequence: CDR1 MDHEN, CDR2 SYDVKM. CDR3 size: 13 residues. The CDR3 region has the DNA TGTGCCAGCAGTTTACACACCGCCTACGAGCAGTACTTC. It encodes CASSLHTAYEQYF.

The V call is TRBV28, the J call TRBJ1-1, with unresolved D. With 8 bases removed from V and 10 bases from J, the gap between germline ends came to 11 bases. The CDR3 extends over 10 amino acids. The V gene's germline CDR1 is MDHEN and CDR2 SYDVKM. The CDR3 DNA reads TGTGCCAGCGGGGAAATAGGAGCTTTCTTT. This gives the protein CASGEIGAFF.

This sequence joins TRBV28 and TRBJ2-2; 10 bases map to TRBD2. There are 17 residues in the CDR3. Germline values: CDR1 MDHEN, CDR2 SYDVKM. J lost 7 bases, V lost 4 bases, and 12 bases had no gene match. The CDR3 here is CASSSPASGRANGELFF. CDR3 in DNA: TGTGCCAGCAGTTCCCCCGCCAGCGGGAGGGCTAACGGGGAGCTGTTTTTT.

The chain links TRBV6-1 to TRBJ2-3; 9 bases line up with TRBD1. J lost 3 bases, V lost 1 base, and 5 bases had no gene match. This CDR3 region has 16 residues. Germline CDR1 reads MNHNS; CDR2 reads SASEGT. The CDR3 spells CASSEEQGARTDTQYF. For the CDR3, the DNA is TGTGCCAGCAGTGAAGAACAGGGGGCGAGGACAGATACGCAGTATTTT.

This clonotype was picked up a small number of times. The V gene is TRBV6-1, the J gene TRBJ2-5; no clear D. The end of the DNA aligns better with TRBJ2-7, so the J call may be wrong. Germline V gene sequence: CDR1 MNHNS, CDR2 SASEGT. The CDR3 length is 13 residues. The CDR3 DNA sequence: TGTGCCAGCAGTGATGGGCAGTACTACGAGCAGTACTTC. Amino acids: CASSDGQYYEQYF.

This clonotype was seen more than once but under ten times. V is TRBV15 and J is TRBJ1-1; D possibly corresponds to TRBD1 (5 bases). CDR3 size: 16 residues. V was clipped by 3 bases and J by 2 bases, with 16 bases between them. The germline CDR1 and CDR2 sequences are LNHNV and YYDKDF (reference sequence). Here the CDR3 DNA reads TGTGCCACCAGCAGTGGGTCTGGGGGAGGAAACACTGAAGCTTTCTTT. Protein sequence: CATSSGSGGGNTEAFF. Filled out from reference TRBV15 and TRBJ1-1, the complete variable domain reads DAMVIQNPRYQVTQFGKPVTLSCSQTLNHNVMYWYQQKSSQAPKLLFHYYDKDFNNEADTPDNFQSRRPNTSFCFLDIRSPGLGDTAMYLCATSSGSGGGNTEAFFGQGTRLTVV.

The rearrangement uses TRBV27 and TRBJ2-1, with 8 bases matching TRBD2. This CDR3 has 19 residues. With V trimmed by 2 bases and J by 6 bases, 18 bases remained unmatched. The germline V gene has CDR1 MNHEY and CDR2 SMNVEV (reference sequence). The DNA of the CDR3 is TGTGCCAGCAGTTTACGGAGGAGGACTAAAGCGGGAGTTCCCAATGAGCAGTTCTTC. Encoded protein: CASSLRRRTKAGVPNEQFF.

This clonotype was seen only a few times. V and J are TRBV7-8 and TRBJ2-2; 7 nucleotides align to TRBD1. This CDR3 region has 17 residues. Germline V gene data show CDR1 as SGHVS and CDR2 as FQNEAQ. The V gene end was trimmed by 1 base and the J gene end by 8 bases; junction bases not matched to a gene: 13. Here the CDR3 reads CASSLEPGQIVRGELFF. As DNA, the CDR3 is TGTGCCAGCAGCTTAGAACCGGGACAGATAGTTAGGGGGGAGCTGTTTTTT. The full variable domain, completed using reference TRBV7-8 and TRBJ2-2, is GAGVSQSPRYKVAKRGQDVALRCDPISGHVSLFWYQQALGQGPEFLTYFQNEAQLDKSGLPSDRFFAERPEGSVSTLKIQRTQQEDSAVYLCASSLEPGQIVRGELFFGEGSRLTVL.

The chain is built from TRBV11-2 and TRBJ2-7, with D perhaps matching TRBD2 (5 bases). Near its end, the DNA agrees better with TRBJ2-5, so the J call may be wrong. The germline V gene has CDR1 SGHAT and CDR2 FQNNGV. This CDR3 contains 12 residues. This chain's CDR3 is CATSEGRETQYF. The CDR3 nucleotides are TGTGCCACCAGTGAGGGAAGGGAGACCCAGTACTTC.

This chain connects TRBV11-2 to TRBJ2-7; no clear D gene. V was clipped by 4 bases and J by 6 bases, with 7 bases between them. Looked up from germline, CDR1 is SGHAT and CDR2 is FQNNGV. This CDR3 spans 11 amino acids. DNA for the CDR3: TGTGCCAGCAGCTCTTCCATCGAGCAGTACTTC. It is translated as CASSSSIEQYF. The entire variable domain, with the rest obtained from reference TRBV11-2 and TRBJ2-7, is as follows: EAGVAQSPRYKIIEKRQSVAFWCNPISGHATLYWYQQILGQGPKLLIQFQNNGVVDDSQLPKDRFSAERLKGVDSTLKIQPAKLEDSAVYLCASSSSIEQYFGPGTRLTVT.

The CDR3 DNA is TGTGCCAGCGGCCTGGACTGGACCTACAATGAGCAGTTCTTC. Translated, it gives CASGLDWTYNEQFF. This rearrangement joins TRBV6-2 or TRBV6-3 to TRBJ2-1; D is perhaps TRBD2 (5 bases). Trimming left V 8 bases short and J 2 bases short, with 13 bases between. CDR1 and CDR2 from the germline V gene are MNHEY and SVGEGT. This CDR3 is 14 amino acids long.

About this clonotype itself: A read error may explain this, as a much larger clone is one base away. The chain has TRBV4-1 and TRBJ2-1, with a possible D match to TRBD2 (5 bases). Per germline, CDR1 MGHRA and CDR2 YSYEKL. This CDR3 has 17 amino acids. CDR3 sequence: CASCQGLLAGSYNEQFF. The CDR3 nucleotides are TGCGCCAGCTGCCAAGGCCTTCTAGCAGGCTCCTACAATGAGCAGTTCTTC.

This chain links TRBV9 with TRBJ2-5, with TRBD1 as a possible D gene (6 bases). Trimming shortened V by 0 bases and J by 6 bases, and 9 bases separated the two germline ends. Germline loops: CDR1 SGDLS, CDR2 YYNGEE. The CDR3 runs 13 residues. The CDR3 loop is CASSVEGGKTQYF. DNA of the CDR3: TGTGCCAGCAGCGTAGAAGGGGGAAAGACCCAGTACTTC.

This clonotype was found many times. The J gene is TRBJ2-1, the V gene TRBV4-1; possibly TRBD1 or TRBD2 for D (5 bases each). The ends were cut back, 3 bases at V and 3 bases at J, with 18 bases in the middle. Germline CDR1 reads MGHRA; CDR2 reads YSYEKL. This CDR3 has 17 amino acids. This CDR3 is CASSQTTRDLLYNEQFF. The CDR3 nucleotides are TGCGCCAGCAGCCAGACAACCCGGGACCTACTCTACAATGAGCAGTTCTTC.

The chain couples TRBV7-2 to TRBJ1-2, with unresolved D. The CDR3 spans 15 residues. The germline V gene encodes CDR1 SGHTA and CDR2 FQGNSA. V gave up 0 bases and J gave up 6 bases, with 14 bases separating them. DNA for the CDR3: TGTGCCAGCAGCTTAGCCCGGCGCACCAGTGATGGCTACACCTTC. Its protein is CASSLARRTSDGYTF.

The table lists this clonotype with a few counts. The V gene is TRBV5-1, the J gene TRBJ2-5; the D call may be TRBD1 or TRBD2 (5 bases each). CDR3 size: 15 residues. Germline values: CDR1 SGHRS, CDR2 YFSETQ. V gave up 0 bases and J gave up 4 bases, with 13 bases separating them. This CDR3 is CASSLGGIKGETQYF. The CDR3 DNA reads as TGCGCCAGCAGCTTGGGGGGGATCAAGGGAGAGACCCAGTACTTC.

V usage is TRBV7-3 and J usage is TRBJ2-3, with D possibly being TRBD1 (7 bases). CDR3 length equals 14 residues. The V gene lost 0 bases and the J gene lost 14 bases, with 18 bases spanning the gap. Germline assignment: CDR1 SGHTA and CDR2 FQGTGA. CDR3 region: CASSLTFAGGPLYF. For the CDR3, the DNA is TGTGCCAGCAGCTTAACGTTCGCAGGGGGGCCTCTGTATTTT.

The chain joins TRBV5-1 to TRBJ2-1, with D tentatively TRBD1 or TRBD2 (6 bases each). Trimming took off 4 bases at V and 5 bases at J, with 19 bases between the two ends. The CDR3 runs 16 residues. The germline V gene has CDR1 SGHRS and CDR2 YFSETQ. CDR3 region: CASSGRLVGADNEQFF. CDR3 in DNA: TGCGCCAGCAGCGGGAGACTAGTGGGGGCCGACAATGAGCAGTTCTTC.

Concerning this clonotype: This sequence may be a read error, since a much larger clone differs from it by one base. This chain uses TRBV3-1 with TRBJ2-2; 7 positions agree with TRBD2. CDR3 length: 15 residues. With V trimmed by 1 base and J by 1 base, 0 bases remained unmatched. CDR1 and CDR2 from the germline V gene are LGHDT and YNNKEL (reference sequence). The CDR3 DNA is TGTGCCAGCAGCCAAGCTAGCGGGAACACCGGGGAGCTGTTTTTT. This codes for CASSQASGNTGELFF. Based on the CDR3 plus reference TRBV3-1 and TRBJ2-2, the full variable domain is DTAVSQTPKYLVTQMGNDKSIKCEQNLGHDTMYWYKQDSKKFLKIMFSYNNKELIINETVPNRFSPKSPDKAHLNLHINSLELGDSAVYFCASSQASGNTGELFFGEGSRLTVL.

The chain links TRBV5-4 to TRBJ2-3; D call uncertain. The germline V gene encodes CDR1 SGHNT and CDR2 YYREEE (reference sequence). The CDR3 spans 13 residues. V lost 1 base and J 6 bases, leaving 9 bases between the germline ends. The CDR3 nucleotides are TGTGCCAGCAGCTTGTTCGGGTCGGATACGCAGTATTTT. This codes for CASSLFGSDTQYF.

The V call is TRBV4-1, the J call TRBJ2-3, with D tentatively TRBD1 (5 bases). The CDR3 loop spans 15 amino acids. V dropped 1 base and J dropped 0 bases, with 8 bases sitting between them. The germline V gene encodes CDR1 MGHRA and CDR2 YSYEKL. The CDR3 is CASSQGQKSTDTQYF. CDR3 bases: TGCGCCAGCAGCCAAGGACAGAAGAGCACAGATACGCAGTATTTT.

This clonotype was counted between two and nine times. The V and J genes are TRBV30 and TRBJ2-1; D remains ambiguous. There are 12 residues in the CDR3. Trimming removed 2 bases from V and 7 bases from J, with 9 bases in between. CDR1 is GTSNPN, CDR2 SVGIG, per germline (reference sequence). CDR3 nucleotide sequence: TGTGCCTGGAGTCCCGCTGTGAATGAGCAGTTCTTC. This sequence encodes CAWSPAVNEQFF.

This clonotype was detected only a few times. The rearrangement joins TRBV3-1 to TRBJ2-1; unclear D gene. Germline V CDR1 and CDR2: LGHDT, YNNKEL (reference sequence). V gave up 1 base and J gave up 0 bases, with 19 bases separating them. The CDR3 totals 19 residues. The chain's CDR3 is CASSQVGPMRPFSYNEQFF. The CDR3 bases are TGTGCCAGCAGCCAAGTGGGTCCCATGAGGCCTTTCTCCTACAATGAGCAGTTCTTC.

V is TRBV15 and J is TRBJ2-2; D remains ambiguous. The V gene lost 9 bases and the J gene lost 4 bases, with 15 bases spanning the gap. Germline values: CDR1 LNHNV, CDR2 YYDKDF (reference sequence). This CDR3 comprises 14 residues. The CDR3 loop reads CATGTRTRTGELFF. The CDR3 DNA reads TGTGCCACGGGTACCAGGACCCGCACCGGGGAGCTGTTTTTT. The complete variable domain, with remaining parts taken from reference TRBV15 and TRBJ2-2, reads DAMVIQNPRYQVTQFGKPVTLSCSQTLNHNVMYWYQQKSSQAPKLLFHYYDKDFNNEADTPDNFQSRRPNTSFCFLDIRSPGLGDTAMYLCATGTRTRTGELFFGEGSRLTVL.

V usage is TRBV3-1 and J usage is TRBJ1-1, with 7 bases aligning to TRBD1. V gave up 2 bases and J gave up 8 bases; unmatched junction bases: 5. The CDR3 is made up of 13 amino acids. CDR1 LGHDT and CDR2 YNNKEL come from the germline V gene (reference sequence). Here the CDR3 DNA reads TGTGCCAGCAGCCAATACAGGGGTGTCGAAGCTTTCTTT. Encoded protein: CASSQYRGVEAFF.

This clonotype was recorded a few times. The rearrangement joins TRBV5-1 to TRBJ1-6; 7 nucleotides agree with TRBD1. Trimming cost V 5 bases and J 5 bases; bases outside gene matches: 7. Germline CDR1 is SGHRS and CDR2 is YFSETQ. CDR3 length: 15 amino acids. CDR3 sequence reads: CASSLGGQNNSPLHF. CDR3 DNA sequence: TGCGCCAGCAGTTTAGGGGGACAGAATAATTCACCCCTCCACTTT.